Listed below are T cell receptor beta chains from one sample, sequenced in a study of T cells in Graves' hyperthyroidism and ophthalmopathy. TCRdb re-called the multiplex PCR reads through MiXCR, storing one row per CDR3 protein. The table shows roughly 350,000 distinct CDR3 sequences, with approximately 15% occurring only once. Material: blood. The source is a woman aged 40 to 50 with Graves' ophthalmopathy. Each CDR3 is given without its conserved first and last residue. Each record gives: J gene, V gene, CDR3 protein.

TRBJ2-5,TRBV24-1,ATSDSRGGGETQY
TRBJ2-3,TRBV5-1,ASSRGEAISTDTQY
TRBJ2-7,TRBV20-1,SARTSGYEQY
TRBJ2-1,TRBV9,ASSARGTVAGNEQF
TRBJ2-1,TRBV3-1,ASSRGGLAYEQF
TRBJ1-4,TRBV20-1,SAAQGAEEKLF
TRBJ1-2,TRBV19,ASRDTPNYGYT
TRBJ1-1,TRBV20-1,SARVQGRAF
TRBJ1-4,TRBV20-1,SARAYSMYNEKLF
TRBJ2-5,TRBV5-1,ASSLEGQIPQETQY
TRBJ2-7,TRBV28,ASSFGTNAYEQY
TRBJ2-5,TRBV3-1,ASSETLYQETQY
TRBJ2-3,TRBV6-1,ASSLRGGGADTQY
TRBJ2-7,TRBV11-2,ASSWRETRGEQY
TRBJ2-1,TRBV5-4,ASSARGGVYNEQF
TRBJ1-5,TRBV18,ASSQGGINQPQH
TRBJ2-5,TRBV20-1,SARGLARGETQY
TRBJ2-7,TRBV28,ASRPYGTGDEQY
TRBJ2-1,TRBV7-9,ASSPKQWSSYNEQF
TRBJ1-5,TRBV24-1,ATRQGARQPQH
TRBJ1-5,TRBV24-1,ATNNGPSNQPQH
TRBJ1-2,TRBV7-9,ASSLEEGTYGYT
TRBJ2-7,TRBV7-2,ASGLQGGWYEQY
TRBJ2-7,TRBV7-2,ASSGSGGAREQY
TRBJ2-3,TRBV7-8,ASSRMWGSTDTQY
TRBJ1-4,TRBV20-1,SARRTSGITNEKLF
TRBJ1-4,TRBV27,ASSLSISRGEKLF
TRBJ1-5,TRBV12-3/TRBV12-4,ASSFSGGNQPQH
TRBJ1-5,TRBV6-1,ASSVNGVNQPQH
TRBJ2-5,TRBV24-1,ATSETGTSGTQY
TRBJ1-2,TRBV6-1,ASLGGSGGYT
TRBJ1-6,TRBV12-3/TRBV12-4,ASSFSTGTMVNSPLH
TRBJ1-2,TRBV3-1,ASSQAGVAFT
TRBJ2-5,TRBV5-4,ASSLGIQTRNGETQY
TRBJ2-1,TRBV10-2,ATSEGQHSEQF
TRBJ2-3,TRBV6-4,ASSDWGFSADTQY
TRBJ2-7,TRBV4-1,ASSQDQASGRIYEQY
TRBJ1-2,TRBV4-1,ASSQDSGGQGAQYGYT
TRBJ1-1,TRBV6-1,ASRRHGNMNTEAF
TRBJ2-5,TRBV24-1,ATSDPNQETQY
TRBJ1-1,TRBV7-9,ASSLVTGGTTEAF
TRBJ2-1,TRBV6-2/TRBV6-3,ASASASYNEQF
TRBJ2-2,TRBV2,ASRLENTGELF
TRBJ2-3,TRBV20-1,SARVAGGTDTQY
TRBJ2-1,TRBV28,ASSLLLAGKGHEQF
TRBJ1-3,TRBV5-1,ASSLTAGNTIH
TRBJ2-5,TRBV11-2,ASSLWTGRQETQY
TRBJ1-2,TRBV11-2,ASSLRLANYGYT
TRBJ2-2,TRBV7-3,ASSSGTGNTGELF
TRBJ2-7,TRBV20-1,SASPWSGGSSYEQY
TRBJ2-7,TRBV5-6,ASSWTGADYEQY
TRBJ1-6,TRBV28,ASSFGGSLNH
TRBJ2-7,TRBV27,ASSLSGQSFYEQY